This T cell receptor beta chain stems from a study of T-cell memory formation after mild COVID-19. Study-wide points: CD4+ contracting clones were mainly CM and EM; CD8+ ones, EMRA.

From germline, CDR1 is MNHEY and CDR2 SVGEGT. V was cut by 2 bases and J by 8 bases, with 7 bases left in between. The CDR3 contains 12 residues. This clonotype appeared a few times. Its cognate antigen is unknown. TCRdb fed the 5' RACE reads into MiXCR, producing one record per CDR3 protein. The table lists about 400,000 distinct CDR3 sequences, more than 20% of them singletons. The TCR comes from an adult woman who had mild COVID-19 (a few samples of this study predate the infection). Cell type and time point are not known. The chain has TRBV6-2 or TRBV6-3 and TRBJ1-5; D remains ambiguous. Material for sequencing was PBMCs or a T cell subset sorted from them (not recorded which). Here the CDR3 reads CASSYEGKPQHF. CDR3 in DNA: TGTGCCAGCAGTTACGAAGGCAAGCCCCAGCATTTT.